The 9 T cell receptor beta chains below all came from one sample that was sequenced in a study of blood T cells in healthy people across ages. A second PCR of about 6 to 11 cycles used a sample-barcoded 5' primer and a J-beta primer mix. TCRdb reprocessed the 5' RACE reads with MiXCR, giving one entry per CDR3 protein. The table includes some 790,000 distinct CDR3 sequences, 29% detected once. Sequencing was carried out using blood. Source of these receptors: an elderly woman in good health.

This clonotype has ten or more counts. The chain combines TRBV20-1 with TRBJ1-5, with a tentative D call TRBD1 (5 bases). V lost 6 bases and J 3 bases, leaving 12 bases between the germline ends. The length of the CDR3 is 13 residues. Looked up from germline, CDR1 is DFQATT and CDR2 is SNEGSKA (reference sequence). CDR3 residues: CSAISGYNQPQHF. The CDR3 DNA is TGCAGTGCCATCTCAGGGTACAATCAGCCCCAGCATTTT.

This clonotype occurred a few times. An end of the junction does not agree with germline; a read error may underlie this. The genes are TRBV12-3 or TRBV12-4 and TRBJ2-7, with 12 positions matching TRBD1. This CDR3 has 15 residues. DNA of the CDR3: TGCGCCGGCAGCCGAGGAGGGACAGGGGGCGACGAGCAGTACTTC. Its translation: CAGSRGGTGGDEQYF.

This clonotype was recorded many times. The CDR3 reads CASSQLGSNYGYTF. In DNA, the CDR3 is TGCGCCAGCAGCCAACTGGGCTCTAACTATGGCTACACCTTC. This chain connects TRBV4-3 to TRBJ1-2; D unresolved. The germline V gene has CDR1 LGHNA and CDR2 YSLEER. V was trimmed by 2 bases and J by 0 bases, leaving 7 bases between them. The CDR3 extends over 14 amino acids.

This clonotype was observed many times. The V call is TRBV5-5, the J call TRBJ2-3, with D possibly TRBD1 on 7 matching bases. Germline CDR1 SGHKS, CDR2 YYEKEE (reference sequence). Trimming stripped 4 bases from V and 4 bases from J, with 19 bases between. The CDR3 is 16 residues long. DNA for the CDR3: TGTGCCAGCAGCCGCGGGACAGACAATGGAGCAGATACGCAGTATTTT. This codes for CASSRGTDNGADTQYF.

This rearrangement joins TRBV6-2 or TRBV6-3 to TRBJ2-2; weak D call: TRBD1 (5 bases). CDR1 is MNHEY and CDR2 is SVGEGT in the germline V gene. This CDR3 is 18 amino acids long. Trimming stripped 0 bases from V and 0 bases from J, with 14 bases between. The CDR3 nucleotides are TGTGCCAGCAGTTACTCCCGGGCAGGGATAGCGAACACCGGGGAGCTGTTTTTT. Translated, it gives CASSYSRAGIANTGELFF.

The rearrangement uses TRBV5-6 and TRBJ2-3; 11 nucleotides line up with TRBD1. Trimming cost V 0 bases and J 2 bases; bases outside gene matches: 11. Germline V gene sequence: CDR1 SGHDT, CDR2 YYEEEE. The length of the CDR3 is 19 residues. CDR3 protein: CASSLVTRRGQGVTDTQYF. DNA of the CDR3: TGTGCCAGCAGCTTGGTTACCCGGCGGGGACAGGGGGTCACAGATACGCAGTATTTT.

This chain connects TRBV21-1 to TRBJ2-5; no check of the table's D call, TRBD1, against the DNA was made. TRBV21-1 is tagged as a pseudogene. CDR3 size: 14 residues. The CDR3 coding sequence is TGTGCCAGCAGCTCGCGGGACACAGTCGGTGAGCAGTACTTC. Amino acid sequence: CASSSRDTVGEQYF.

At least ten counts were recorded for this clonotype. V gene TRBV20-1 combines with J gene TRBJ2-3; D is unresolved. V was shortened by 3 bases and J by 4 bases, with 11 bases between the two germline ends. This CDR3 has 13 residues. From germline, CDR1 is DFQATT and CDR2 SNEGSKA (reference sequence). The CDR3 reads CSASPSGADTQYF. CDR3 nucleotides: TGCAGTGCTAGCCCCTCCGGCGCAGATACGCAGTATTTT.

This clonotype was seen a single time. This clone may be a read error of a much larger clone one base away. The gene calls are TRBV6-6 and TRBJ2-1; TRBD1 might be the D (6 bases). The CDR3 has 15 residues. Looked up from germline, CDR1 is MNHNY and CDR2 is SVGAGI (reference sequence). V lost 11 bases, J lost 0 bases, and 17 bases lay in between. The CDR3 nucleotides are TGTGCCGGCAAGACTGGGGGCTCCTCCTACAATGAGCAGTTCTTC. It is translated as CAGKTGGSSYNEQFF.